These 12 T cell receptor beta chains share one sample of origin, sequenced in a study of blood T cell repertoires in COVID-19. Sequenced by immunoSEQ multiplex PCR; TCRdb stores in-frame clones only, minus some. Here the sample spans about 250,000 clones, around 81% being singletons. Sequencing was done on a sample of peripheral blood. These receptors were obtained from a person between 65 and 80 years old with COVID-19, enrolled during active disease.

The chain joins TRBV28 to TRBJ1-1; 8 nucleotides align to TRBD1. Trimming removed 3 bases from V and 0 bases from J; junction bases left unmatched: 9. Per the germline V gene, CDR1 is MDHEN and CDR2 is SYDVKM. This CDR3 is built from 17 residues. Here the CDR3 DNA reads TGTGCCAGCAGTTTCGGACACAGGGGGGCCATGAACACTGAAGCTTTCTTT. Encoded protein: CASSFGHRGAMNTEAFF.

CDR3 nucleotides: TGTGCCAGCAGTGACAGGGCTCAGCCCCAGCATTTT. Protein sequence: CASSDRAQPQHF. V gene TRBV6-6 combines with J gene TRBJ1-5; 7 bases are a match to TRBD1. CDR1 is MNHNY, CDR2 SVGAGI, per germline (reference sequence). This CDR3 is 12 amino acids long. V was pared by 5 bases and J by 6 bases, with 1 base of the junction left unmatched.

This clone appeared a few times. The V call is TRBV27, the J call TRBJ1-2, with D perhaps TRBD1 (6 bases). V shed 8 bases and J shed 7 bases, with 11 bases lying between them. Germline loops: CDR1 MNHEY, CDR2 SMNVEV (reference sequence). This CDR3 comprises 11 residues. The CDR3 loop reads CASLGGAGYTF. CDR3 nucleotides: TGTGCCAGCCTAGGGGGGGCTGGCTACACCTTC.

The chain employs TRBV2 and TRBJ2-3; possible D gene TRBD2, 5 bases. Deletions cut 4 bases from V and 10 bases from J, with 18 bases between. This CDR3 has 14 amino acids. Germline values: CDR1 SNHLY, CDR2 FYNNEI. The CDR3 loop reads CASSARTSPRPQYF. For the CDR3, the DNA is TGTGCCAGCAGTGCGAGGACTTCTCCCCGCCCGCAGTATTTT.

This chain connects TRBV19 to TRBJ2-5; 10 nucleotides match TRBD2. Germline CDR1 and CDR2: LNHDA and SQIVND (reference sequence). Unmatched junction bases numbered 5, after V lost 5 bases and J lost 5 bases. This CDR3 has 14 residues. The CDR3 loop is CASSPQTSGETQYF. CDR3 DNA sequence: TGTGCCAGTAGTCCCCAGACTAGCGGGGAGACCCAGTACTTC.

This sequence joins TRBV27 and TRBJ1-3, with D possibly matching TRBD1 (6 bases). The V gene's germline CDR1 is MNHEY and CDR2 SMNVEV (reference sequence). V lost 8 bases and J lost 1, with 9 bases in between. This CDR3 region has 13 residues. The CDR3 loop reads CASHTGSGNTIYF. CDR3 DNA sequence: TGTGCCAGCCATACAGGGTCTGGAAACACCATATATTTT.

The chain joins TRBV11-2 to TRBJ1-2; D is unclear. The CDR3 extends over 13 amino acids. The V gene lost 5 bases and the J gene lost 7 bases, with 14 bases spanning the gap. Germline CDR1 is SGHAT and CDR2 is FQNNGV. CDR3 nucleotides: TGTGCCAGCAGCCGCGGGGAGATAGTTGGCTACACCTTC. Residues: CASSRGEIVGYTF. Looking up the rest from reference TRBV11-2 and TRBJ1-2 gives the full variable domain: EAGVAQSPRYKIIEKRQSVAFWCNPISGHATLYWYQQILGQGPKLLIQFQNNGVVDDSQLPKDRFSAERLKGVDSTLKIQPAKLEDSAVYLCASSRGEIVGYTFGSGTRLTVV.

The V gene is TRBV7-3, the J gene TRBJ2-2; D might be TRBD2 (6 bases). Germline lookup yields CDR1 SGHTA and CDR2 FQGTGA. Between the trimmed V and J ends, which lost 3 bases and 2 bases, there was a span of 7 bases. The CDR3 covers 14 residues. The CDR3 sequence: CASSFSGNTGELFF. The CDR3 nucleotides are TGTGCCAGCAGCTTTAGCGGCAACACCGGGGAGCTGTTTTTT.

This rearrangement joins TRBV7-9 to TRBJ2-5; possibly TRBD2 for D (5 bases). Per the germline V gene, CDR1 is SEHNR and CDR2 is FQNEAQ (reference sequence). The CDR3 extends over 10 amino acids. CDR3 in DNA: TGTGCTTATAGCGAGGAGACCCAGTACTTC. It is translated as CAYSEETQYF.

The CDR3 nucleotides are TGTGCCAGCAGTGGACAGGGGTTTGGGTTGGGAGAGACCCAGTACTTC. Amino acids: CASSGQGFGLGETQYF. The rearrangement joins TRBV6-1 to TRBJ2-5, with 8 bases matching TRBD1. CDR1 and CDR2 (germline): MNHNS, SASEGT. V lost 4 bases, J lost 4 bases, and 11 bases stayed unmatched. This CDR3 spans 16 amino acids.

The gene calls are TRBV15 and TRBJ1-5; TRBD1 is a possible D gene (5 bases). Trimming shortened V by 5 bases and J by 3 bases, and 11 bases separated the two germline ends. CDR1 and CDR2 (germline): LNHNV, YYDKDF (reference sequence). The CDR3 is made up of 14 amino acids. CDR3 sequence (DNA): TGTGCCACCAGCGGGGGACTGCCCAATCAGCCCCAGCATTTT. Its translation: CATSGGLPNQPQHF.

This clone occurred once. The rearrangement joins TRBV3-1 (or the pseudogene TRBV3-2) to TRBJ1-2; perhaps TRBD1 as D (5 bases). Trimming pared 3 bases from V and 8 bases from J, leaving 16 bases between. Germline lookup yields CDR1 LGHDT and CDR2 YNNKEL (reference sequence). The CDR3 covers 14 residues. The CDR3 coding sequence is TGTGCCAGCAGCCACCCGCGGGGGGATGGCGGCTACACCTTC. Translating it yields CASSHPRGDGGYTF.